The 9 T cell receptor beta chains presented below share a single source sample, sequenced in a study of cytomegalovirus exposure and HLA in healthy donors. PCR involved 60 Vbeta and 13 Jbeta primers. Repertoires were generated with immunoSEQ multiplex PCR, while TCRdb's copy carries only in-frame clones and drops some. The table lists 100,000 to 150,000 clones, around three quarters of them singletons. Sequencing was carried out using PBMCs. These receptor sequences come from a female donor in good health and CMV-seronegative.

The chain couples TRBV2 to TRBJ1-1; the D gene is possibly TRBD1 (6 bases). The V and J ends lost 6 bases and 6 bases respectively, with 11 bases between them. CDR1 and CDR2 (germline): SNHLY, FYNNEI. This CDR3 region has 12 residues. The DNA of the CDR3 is TGTGCCAGCAGCTCGCAGGGGTCTGAAGCTTTCTTT. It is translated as CASSSQGSEAFF.

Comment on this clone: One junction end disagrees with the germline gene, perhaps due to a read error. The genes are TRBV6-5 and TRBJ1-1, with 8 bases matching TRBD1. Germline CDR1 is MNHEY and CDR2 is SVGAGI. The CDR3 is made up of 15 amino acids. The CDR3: CASSTDRGRNAEAFF. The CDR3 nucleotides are TGTGCCAGCAGTACCGACAGGGGACGGAACGCTGAAGCTTTCTTT.

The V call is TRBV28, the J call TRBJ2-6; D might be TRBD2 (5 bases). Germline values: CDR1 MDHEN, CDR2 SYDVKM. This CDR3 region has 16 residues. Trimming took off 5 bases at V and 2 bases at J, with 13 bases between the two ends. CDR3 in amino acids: CASSQGGLTGANVLTF. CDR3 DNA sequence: TGTGCCAGCAGTCAAGGAGGTCTGACTGGGGCCAACGTCCTGACTTTC. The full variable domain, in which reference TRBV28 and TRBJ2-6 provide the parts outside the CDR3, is DVKVTQSSRYLVKRTGEKVFLECVQDMDHENMFWYRQDPGLGLRLIYFSYDVKMKEKGDIPEGYSVSREKKERFSLILESASTNQTSMYLCASSQGGLTGANVLTFGAGSRLTVL.

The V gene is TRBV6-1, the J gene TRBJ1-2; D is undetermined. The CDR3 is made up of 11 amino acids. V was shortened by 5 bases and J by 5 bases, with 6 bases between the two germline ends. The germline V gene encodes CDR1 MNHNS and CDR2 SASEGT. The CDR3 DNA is TGTGCCAGCAGTTCTTATTATGGCTACACCTTC. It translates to CASSSYYGYTF.

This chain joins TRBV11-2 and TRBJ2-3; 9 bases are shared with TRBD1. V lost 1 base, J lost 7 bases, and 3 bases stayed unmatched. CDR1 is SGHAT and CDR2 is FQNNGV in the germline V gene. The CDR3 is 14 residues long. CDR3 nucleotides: TGTGCCAGCAGCTTAGCCTACAGGGGGCATACGCAGTATTTT. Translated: CASSLAYRGHTQYF.

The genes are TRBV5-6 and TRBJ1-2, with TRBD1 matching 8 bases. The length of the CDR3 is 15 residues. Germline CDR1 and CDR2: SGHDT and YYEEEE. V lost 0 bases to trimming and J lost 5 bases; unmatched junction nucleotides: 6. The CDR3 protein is CASSLGSGGAYGYTF. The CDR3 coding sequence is TGTGCCAGCAGCTTGGGGTCAGGGGGCGCATATGGCTACACCTTC. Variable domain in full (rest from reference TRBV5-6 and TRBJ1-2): DAGVTQSPTHLIKTRGQQVTLRCSPKSGHDTVSWYQQALGQGPQFIFQYYEEEERQRGNFPDRFSGHQFPNYSSELNVNALLLGDSALYLCASSLGSGGAYGYTFGSGTRLTVV.

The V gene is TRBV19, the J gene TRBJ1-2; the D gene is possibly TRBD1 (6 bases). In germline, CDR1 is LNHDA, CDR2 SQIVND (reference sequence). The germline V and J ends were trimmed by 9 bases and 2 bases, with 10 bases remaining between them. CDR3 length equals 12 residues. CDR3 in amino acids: CARRGQNYGYTF. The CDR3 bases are TGTGCCAGACGGGGACAAAACTATGGCTACACCTTC.

The CDR3 DNA reads as TGTGCCAGCAGCCGACTAGCTCTCGGGACTGGCCGAAACAATGAGCAGTTCTTC. Encoded protein: CASSRLALGTGRNNEQFF. J is TRBJ2-1 and V is TRBV4-2; the match to TRBD2 covers 7 bases. The trim removed 4 bases at V and 5 bases at J, leaving 17 bases unmatched. CDR3 length: 18 residues. From germline, CDR1 is LGHNA and CDR2 YNFKEQ.

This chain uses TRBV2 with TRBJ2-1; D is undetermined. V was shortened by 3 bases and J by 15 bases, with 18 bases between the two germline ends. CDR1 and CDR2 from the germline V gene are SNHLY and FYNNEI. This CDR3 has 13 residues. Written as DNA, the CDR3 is TGTGCCAGCAGTGAGACTCCTCGTTTTGTAAGGTTCTTC. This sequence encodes CASSETPRFVRFF.